This TCR beta chain was identified during a study of spatial heterogeneity in lung cancer. Only a few counts were recorded for this clonotype. TCRdb re-analysed the 5' RACE reads in MiXCR, keeping a single row per CDR3 protein. The repertoire has 90,000 or so distinct CDR3 sequences, roughly 10% of them found once; the top ten carry less than 9%. The CDR3 extends over 14 amino acids. V was clipped by 0 bases and J by 1 base, with 7 bases between them. Per germline, CDR1 SGHRS and CDR2 YFSETQ. Documented time point: sample taken at primary tumor resection. Whole RNA came from tumor, nontumor lung or frozen PBMC and was sequenced without being sorted.

The sequence derives from a male donor with early-stage non-small cell lung cancer. V gene TRBV5-1 combines with J gene TRBJ1-1; tentatively, D is TRBD1 (5 bases). The input for sequencing was PBMCs, taken at surgery. In DNA form, the CDR3 reads TGCGCCAGCAGCTTGGACAGGCCGAACACTGAAGCTTTCTTT. Protein sequence: CASSLDRPNTEAFF.